The 10 T cell receptor beta chains below were found in one sample sequenced in a study of vaccination and CD4 T cells after COVID-19. Via MiXCR, TCRdb re-called the PCR reads, giving one row per CDR3 protein. The sample consists of approximately 23,000 distinct CDR3 sequences, 45% to 55% of them appearing once. The specimen was CD4+ T cells from blood, collected before SARS-CoV-2 vaccination. These receptors were collected from a human donor who had recovered from COVID-19.

The rearrangement joins TRBV5-4 to TRBJ1-1; no reliable D call. The CDR3 is 16 residues long. Germline values: CDR1 SGHNT, CDR2 YYREEE (reference sequence). V gave up 3 bases and J gave up 1 base, with 16 bases separating them. The CDR3 region is CASSSAKKDGNTEAFF. CDR3 in DNA: TGTGCCAGCAGCTCCGCAAAAAAGGACGGGAACACTGAAGCTTTCTTT. The entire variable domain, with the rest obtained from reference TRBV5-4 and TRBJ1-1, is as follows: ETGVTQSPTHLIKTRGQQVTLRCSSQSGHNTVSWYQQALGQGPQFIFQYYREEENGRGNFPPRFSGLQFPNYSSELNVNALELDDSALYLCASSSAKKDGNTEAFFGQGTRLTVV.

This clonotype has just a few counts. The V and J genes are TRBV20-1 and TRBJ1-2; perhaps TRBD1 as D (5 bases). V lost 5 bases and J lost 6, with 16 bases in between. The CDR3 spans 13 residues. Germline loops: CDR1 DFQATT, CDR2 SNEGSKA (reference sequence). The CDR3 DNA is TGCAGTGCTCCCCTGGCAGGGAAGGATGGCTACACCTTC. Protein: CSAPLAGKDGYTF.

The rearrangement joins TRBV20-1 to TRBJ2-1; 11 bases agree with TRBD2. V lost 5 bases to trimming and J lost 5 bases; unmatched junction nucleotides: 8. The CDR3 sequence is 15 residues long. Germline values: CDR1 DFQATT, CDR2 SNEGSKA (reference sequence). CDR3 bases: TGCAGTGCTGGGGATAGCGGGAGGGTGAACAATGAGCAGTTCTTC. It specifies CSAGDSGRVNNEQFF.

This chain links TRBV20-1 with TRBJ1-1, with D maybe TRBD1 (5 bases). CDR3 length equals 14 residues. V shed 3 bases and J shed 6 bases, with 17 bases lying between them. Germline V gives CDR1 DFQATT, CDR2 SNEGSKA (reference sequence). CDR3 protein: CSARFAGFKAEAFF. The CDR3 DNA reads TGCAGTGCTAGGTTTGCAGGGTTCAAGGCTGAAGCTTTCTTT.

In DNA form, the CDR3 reads TGTGCCTGGGATGTTTCGAGGGGAGAGGAGCAGTACTTC. It is translated as CAWDVSRGEEQYF. The chain links TRBV30 to TRBJ2-7; perhaps D is TRBD1 or TRBD2 (5 bases each). Deletions cut 5 bases from V and 7 bases from J, with 18 bases between. Germline V gives CDR1 GTSNPN, CDR2 SVGIG (reference sequence). There are 13 residues in the CDR3.

The rearrangement links TRBV28 to TRBJ2-5, with a weak D call TRBD2 (5 bases). CDR1 is MDHEN and CDR2 is SYDVKM in the germline V gene. CDR3 length: 12 amino acids. V was cut by 10 bases and J by 7 bases, with 16 bases left in between. The CDR3 DNA reads TGTGCCACCTTCGGGCTAGCAGGGACCCAGTACTTC. Its translation: CATFGLAGTQYF.

This clonotype showed up just a few times. The chain couples TRBV28 to TRBJ1-2; 8 bases agree with TRBD1. This CDR3 is built from 13 residues. Germline CDR1 is MDHEN and CDR2 is SYDVKM. J was trimmed by 5 bases and V by 5 bases; bases with no gene match: 4. CDR3 sequence: CASSQTGVYGYTF. The CDR3 DNA is TGTGCCAGCAGTCAGACAGGGGTTTATGGCTACACCTTC.

The chain is built from TRBV2 and TRBJ1-5; no definite D call. The ends were cut back, 0 bases at V and 3 bases at J, with 9 bases in the middle. The germline V gene encodes CDR1 SNHLY and CDR2 FYNNEI. The CDR3 is made up of 15 amino acids. The DNA for the CDR3 is TGTGCCAGCAGTGAAGCTGTGAACCTCAATCAGCCCCAGCATTTT. This translates into CASSEAVNLNQPQHF.

This clonotype was found a few times. This chain uses TRBV7-2 with TRBJ1-5, with a tentative D call TRBD1 (5 bases). CDR1 SGHTA and CDR2 FQGNSA come from the germline V gene. Trimming left V 5 bases short and J 4 bases short, with 9 bases between. This CDR3 has 13 amino acids. CDR3 protein: CASSVNRNQPQHF. The DNA for the CDR3 is TGTGCCAGCAGCGTAAACAGGAATCAGCCCCAGCATTTT.

Here the CDR3 DNA reads TGCAGTGCTAGGGCAGCGGGGGCCTCCTACGAGCAGTACTTC. This codes for CSARAAGASYEQYF. The V call is TRBV20-1, the J call TRBJ2-7; 8 bases align to TRBD2. Germline lookup yields CDR1 DFQATT and CDR2 SNEGSKA (reference sequence). The V gene end was trimmed by 3 bases and the J gene end by 0 bases; junction bases not matched to a gene: 4. This CDR3 region has 14 residues.